This T cell receptor beta chain was recovered during a study of T cells after yellow fever vaccination. Study conclusions and caveats: Only a small proportion of the clonotypes turned up in both the CD4 and the CD8 compartments, likely arising from convergent recombination. From the bulk population, abundant clonotypes could contaminate and appear within FACS-sorted repertoires.

In germline, CDR1 is LGHDT, CDR2 YNNKEL (reference sequence). V was clipped by 2 bases and J by 5 bases; unmatched bases: 2. The CDR3 has 14 residues. MiXCR, applied by TCRdb to the 5' RACE reads, yields one record per CDR3 protein. The repertoire has under 400,000 distinct CDR3 sequences, around 13% of them found once; the top ten carry roughly 3.1%. Regarding this clonotype: Its cognate antigen is unknown.

The sequencing used CD4+ T cells sorted from PBMCs, collected 15 days after the yellow fever booster vaccination. This receptor was taken from a man younger than 35 who received the YFV17D yellow fever vaccine. V and J are TRBV3-1 and TRBJ2-1, with 8 positions matching TRBD2. The CDR3 reads CASSQSAGDNEQFF. DNA of the CDR3: TGTGCCAGCAGCCAATCAGCGGGGGACAATGAGCAGTTCTTC.